The 30 T cell receptor beta chains below come from one sample, sequenced in a study of spatial heterogeneity in lung cancer. General study results and limits: The study found that expanded intratumoral alpha and beta TCR counts tracked tumor mutation counts.

Sample time point: sample taken at primary tumor resection. One entry per CDR3 protein results from TCRdb running MiXCR on the 5' RACE reads. The data hold about 100,000 distinct CDR3 sequences, with 4.4% observed a single time. No antigen has been assigned to these receptors. Material: lung tumor tissue, obtained at surgery. The receptor source for this set is a male donor with early-stage non-small cell lung cancer.

In this sample, this clonotype turned up many times. This rearrangement joins TRBV20-1 to TRBJ2-3, with D possibly TRBD2 on 5 matching bases. Germline values: CDR1 DFQATT, CDR2 SNEGSKA (reference sequence). The germline V and J ends were trimmed by 7 bases and 4 bases, with 21 bases remaining between them. The CDR3 extends over 15 amino acids. CDR3 sequence (DNA): TGCAGTGAAGAAAGGCGGGCCTCTGGTTCAGATACGCAGTATTTT. This codes for CSEERRASGSDTQYF.

There are many counts of this clonotype. CDR3 protein: CASSPRLAGNEQFF. CDR3 DNA: TGCGCCAGCAGCCCCAGACTAGCGGGAAATGAGCAGTTCTTC. The V call is TRBV5-1, the J call TRBJ2-1; TRBD2 aligns across 11 bases. This CDR3 contains 14 residues. With V trimmed by 4 bases and J by 7 bases, 4 bases remained unmatched. Per the germline V gene, CDR1 is SGHRS and CDR2 is YFSETQ.

This clonotype occurred a few times. The rearrangement joins TRBV28 to TRBJ2-5, with 8 bases that match TRBD1. The CDR3 sequence is 14 residues long. The V segment lost 5 bases and the J segment 5 bases; nucleotides outside the gene matches: 7. The germline V gene encodes CDR1 MDHEN and CDR2 SYDVKM. The CDR3 DNA reads TGTGCCAGCAGTCGACAGGGGAATTTTGAGACCCAGTACTTC. Translation: CASSRQGNFETQYF. The full variable domain, rest sourced from reference TRBV28 and TRBJ2-5, is DVKVTQSSRYLVKRTGEKVFLECVQDMDHENMFWYRQDPGLGLRLIYFSYDVKMKEKGDIPEGYSVSREKKERFSLILESASTNQTSMYLCASSRQGNFETQYFGPGTRLLVL.

This clonotype has a count of ten or more. The chain joins TRBV20-1 to TRBJ2-1; D unresolved. CDR1 and CDR2 (germline): DFQATT, SNEGSKA (reference sequence). V was shortened by 7 bases and J by 0 bases, with 13 bases between the two germline ends. The CDR3 spans 14 residues. The CDR3 bases are TGCAGTGGCAGGCGCTTATCCTCCTACAATGAGCAGTTCTTC. Translated, it gives CSGRRLSSYNEQFF.

This clonotype was counted once. This could be a read error, since a much larger clone is one nucleotide away. This chain connects TRBV29-1 to TRBJ2-2, with D possibly TRBD1 on 5 matching bases. CDR3 length: 13 residues. Germline CDR1 is SQVTM and CDR2 is ANQGSEA. V lost 3 bases to trimming and J lost 1 base, with 6 bases between them. CDR3 sequence: CSVDRVNTGELFF. The DNA for the CDR3 is TGCAGCGTTGACAGGGTGAACACCGGGGAGCTGTTTTTT.

A note on this clonotype: A much larger clonotype is one base distant, so this may be a read error. The V and J genes are TRBV12-3 or TRBV12-4 and TRBJ2-5, with D tentatively TRBD1 or TRBD2 (5 bases each). This CDR3 region has 15 residues. The CDR3 sequence: CASSFWGFRMEIQYF. For the CDR3, the DNA is TGTGCCAGCAGTTTTTGGGGGTTCCGTATGGAGATCCAGTACTTC.

This clonotype was counted ten times or more. The chain recombines TRBV7-9 with TRBJ2-3, with TRBD1 identical over 7 bases. The germline gives CDR1 SEHNR, CDR2 FQNEAQ (reference sequence). The CDR3 spans 15 residues. V was pared by 3 bases and J by 1 base, with 4 bases of the junction left unmatched. This chain's CDR3 is CASSFQGQRTDTQYF. Here the CDR3 DNA reads TGTGCCAGCAGCTTTCAGGGACAGCGCACAGATACGCAGTATTTT.

J is TRBJ2-4 and V is TRBV28; either TRBD1 or TRBD2 may fit D (5 bases each). The CDR3 consists of 15 residues. V was shortened by 3 bases and J by 1 base, with 10 bases between the two germline ends. Germline V CDR1 and CDR2: MDHEN, SYDVKM. The CDR3 is CASSLWGNAKNIQYF. The CDR3 nucleotides read TGTGCCAGCAGTTTGTGGGGGAATGCCAAAAACATTCAGTACTTC.

This clonotype was seen repeatedly, ten times or more. This rearrangement joins TRBV4-1 to TRBJ2-3; tentative D call: TRBD2 (6 bases). The V end lost 0 bases, the J end lost 4 bases, and 8 bases lay between the germline ends. The CDR3 runs to 14 residues. From germline, CDR1 is MGHRA and CDR2 YSYEKL. CDR3 amino acids: CASSQDTSSDTQYF. In DNA, the CDR3 is TGCGCCAGCAGCCAAGATACTAGCTCAGATACGCAGTATTTT.

The sample holds many counts of this clonotype. The J gene is TRBJ2-7, the V gene TRBV28; D is ambiguous. V gave up 5 bases and J gave up 1 base, with 12 bases separating them. The CDR3 is 14 amino acids. Germline assignment: CDR1 MDHEN and CDR2 SYDVKM. The DNA for the CDR3 is TGTGCCAGCAGTGCCCATCAGGATTCCTACGAGCAGTACTTC. It encodes CASSAHQDSYEQYF.

Ten or more counts support this clonotype. The chain couples TRBV7-9 to TRBJ2-1; no clear D. This CDR3 is 16 amino acids long. Trimming removed 1 base at V and 0 bases at J, with 10 bases between. Germline assignment: CDR1 SEHNR and CDR2 FQNEAQ (reference sequence). The CDR3 region has the DNA TGTGCCAGCAGCTTAGGGCGGCTGAACTCCTACAATGAGCAGTTCTTC. It specifies CASSLGRLNSYNEQFF.

This clonotype came up many times. The chain links TRBV7-2 to TRBJ2-1; D call uncertain. V lost 2 bases to trimming and J lost 2 bases, with 13 bases between them. CDR3 length equals 16 residues. CDR1 is SGHTA, CDR2 FQGNSA, per germline. The CDR3 DNA follows: TGTGCCAGCAGCTTATTCTCTTCGGGTGCCTACAATGAGCAGTTCTTC. This encodes CASSLFSSGAYNEQFF.

This clonotype showed up just a few times. CDR3 protein: CASSLPAPPSYNEQFF. In DNA, the CDR3 is TGCGCCAGCAGCTTGCCGGCCCCCCCGAGCTACAATGAGCAGTTCTTC. The chain has TRBV5-1 and TRBJ2-1; D gene ambiguous. The V end was cut by 1 base, the J end by 3 bases, with 14 bases between. The CDR3 contains 16 residues. The germline V gene has CDR1 SGHRS and CDR2 YFSETQ.

This clonotype was seen many times. This chain uses TRBV12-3 or TRBV12-4 with TRBJ2-7, with D perhaps matching TRBD2 (6 bases). Trimming left V 7 bases short and J 1 base short, with 14 bases between. This CDR3 comprises 14 residues. In DNA form, the CDR3 reads TGTGCCAGCATGATCGGGGGTGGGTCCTACGAGCAGTACTTC. Protein product: CASMIGGGSYEQYF.

In nucleotides, the CDR3 is TGCGCCAGCAGCCAGGGCCTATTGACGGGAATGGGCTCCTACAATGAGCAGTTCTTC. Translating gives CASSQGLLTGMGSYNEQFF. The chain links TRBV4-1 to TRBJ2-1, with a tentative D call TRBD2 (5 bases). The V and J ends lost 3 bases and 0 bases respectively, with 21 bases between them. This CDR3 contains 19 residues. Germline loops: CDR1 MGHRA, CDR2 YSYEKL.

This clonotype was found many times. The rearrangement joins TRBV6-6 to TRBJ2-7, with 9 bases aligning to TRBD1. This CDR3 region has 17 residues. V lost 8 bases, J lost 0 bases, and 14 bases stayed unmatched. Germline V gene sequence: CDR1 MNHNY, CDR2 SVGAGI (reference sequence). In DNA, the CDR3 is TGTGCCAGCTACCAATCCCCCACAGGGGGCTTCTCCTACGAGCAGTACTTC. Translation gives CASYQSPTGGFSYEQYF.

This clonotype was seen many times. This chain joins TRBV28 and TRBJ1-1; 7 bases fit TRBD1. V trimming: 7 bases; J trimming: 5 bases; junction bases outside the gene matches: 4. This CDR3 contains 12 residues. Germline V gene sequence: CDR1 MDHEN, CDR2 SYDVKM. The CDR3 sequence is CASTQGGTEAFF. The CDR3 DNA follows: TGTGCCAGCACCCAGGGGGGGACTGAAGCTTTCTTT.

This clonotype was counted ten times or more. CDR3 sequence reads: CASSSVLAVLSNQPQHF. The CDR3 bases are TGTGCCAGCAGTTCCGTGTTGGCAGTCTTGAGCAATCAGCCCCAGCATTTT. The rearrangement joins TRBV27 to TRBJ1-5; no firm D call. V lost 4 bases, J lost 1 base, and 17 bases lay in between. CDR3 size: 17 residues. Germline values: CDR1 MNHEY, CDR2 SMNVEV (reference sequence).

This clonotype was counted ten times or more. The chain joins TRBV11-2 to TRBJ1-2, with TRBD1 matching over 8 bases. The J segment lost 5 bases and the V segment lost 5 bases, leaving 7 bases of the junction unmatched. CDR3 size: 14 residues. Germline-derived CDR1 and CDR2 are SGHAT and FQNNGV. The CDR3 DNA sequence: TGTGCCAGCAGCCGCGGACAGGGAATTTATGGCTACACCTTC. Its translation is CASSRGQGIYGYTF.

This clonotype was observed at least ten times. J is TRBJ2-7 and V is TRBV3-1; 7 nucleotides align to TRBD2. The germline gives CDR1 LGHDT, CDR2 YNNKEL (reference sequence). CDR3 length: 15 amino acids. Trimming took 3 bases from V and 3 from J; bases not matched to a gene: 8. CDR3 loop: CASSHRGGSVYEQYF. The CDR3 nucleotides are TGTGCCAGCAGCCATCGCGGCGGGAGCGTCTACGAGCAGTACTTC.

This clonotype was counted many times. V is TRBV11-2 and J is TRBJ2-3, with D possibly TRBD1 on 9 matching bases. Germline CDR1 SGHAT, CDR2 FQNNGV. The CDR3 runs to 15 residues. V was clipped by 3 bases and J by 7 bases, with 17 bases between them. CDR3 bases: TGTGCCAGCAGCTTGGACAGGGGTAGCGGGAATACGCAGTATTTT. Residues: CASSLDRGSGNTQYF.

The sample holds a few counts of this clonotype. An end of the junction does not agree with germline; a read error may underlie this. The rearrangement joins TRBV27 to TRBJ2-1; D uncertain. Germline V gene data show CDR1 as MNHEY and CDR2 as SMNVEV (reference sequence). The CDR3 is made up of 14 amino acids. CDR3 DNA sequence: TGTGCCAGCAGTTTCACAGTTAGGGCCAATGGGCAGTTCTTC. Protein sequence: CASSFTVRANGQFF.

V gene TRBV6-1 combines with J gene TRBJ2-7, with 9 nucleotides matching TRBD1. The V segment lost 11 bases and the J segment 5 bases; nucleotides outside the gene matches: 7. There are 12 residues in the CDR3. Germline lookup yields CDR1 MNHNS and CDR2 SASEGT. CDR3 loop: CAGGQGFHEQYF. CDR3 bases: TGTGCCGGTGGACAGGGGTTCCACGAGCAGTACTTC.

This clonotype was seen at least ten times. The DNA of the CDR3 is TGTGCCAGCAGCCAACCTAGCTTTAGCGGAGCTAGCACAGATACGCAGTATTTT. Its translation: CASSQPSFSGASTDTQYF. The chain employs TRBV11-2 and TRBJ2-3; D possibly corresponds to TRBD2 (6 bases). The germline CDR1 and CDR2 sequences are SGHAT and FQNNGV. The CDR3 is 18 amino acids. The V gene lost 5 bases and the J gene lost 0 bases, with 21 bases spanning the gap.

This clonotype appeared many times. The rearrangement links TRBV5-1 to TRBJ1-2; D perhaps matches TRBD1 (6 bases). Trimming removed 4 bases at V and 3 bases at J, with 13 bases between. The germline gives CDR1 SGHRS, CDR2 YFSETQ. The CDR3 length is 14 residues. CDR3 region: CASSPLQGDYGYTF. The CDR3 coding sequence is TGCGCCAGCAGCCCACTACAGGGAGACTATGGCTACACCTTC. Supplemented by reference TRBV5-1 and TRBJ1-2, the full variable domain reads KAGVTQTPRYLIKTRGQQVTLSCSPISGHRSVSWYQQTPGQGLQFLFEYFSETQRNKGNFPGRFSGRQFSNSRSEMNVSTLELGDSALYLCASSPLQGDYGYTFGSGTRLTVV.

This clonotype was counted ten times or more. The DNA of the CDR3 is TGTGCCAGCAGCCAACAGGGGTCAGGCACAGATACGCAGTATTTT. Protein: CASSQQGSGTDTQYF. This chain links TRBV4-2 with TRBJ2-3; TRBD1 might be the D (6 bases). The germline V gene has CDR1 LGHNA and CDR2 YNFKEQ. The V gene lost 2 bases and the J gene lost 1 base, with 10 bases spanning the gap. This CDR3 contains 15 residues.

The table lists this clonotype with many counts. The chain employs TRBV2 and TRBJ1-2; D is perhaps TRBD1 (5 bases). The CDR3 sequence is 15 residues long. Germline lookup yields CDR1 SNHLY and CDR2 FYNNEI. The ends were cut back, 2 bases at V and 5 bases at J, with 15 bases in the middle. Here the CDR3 DNA reads TGTGCCAGCAGTGAATTTCAGGGTTGGATATATGGCTACACCTTC. Residues: CASSEFQGWIYGYTF.

This clonotype was seen repeatedly, ten times or more. The chain is built from TRBV11-1 and TRBJ1-2; TRBD1 is a possible D gene (5 bases). Trimming left V 3 bases short and J 6 bases short, with 11 bases between. Per germline, CDR1 SGHAT and CDR2 FQDESV (reference sequence). This CDR3 has 13 amino acids. CDR3 DNA sequence: TGTGCCAGCAGCTTTTCAGGGAATCATGGCTACACCTTC. Protein product: CASSFSGNHGYTF. The full variable domain, its missing parts supplied by reference TRBV11-1 and TRBJ1-2, is EAEVAQSPRYKITEKSQAVAFWCDPISGHATLYWYRQILGQGPELLVQFQDESVVDDSQLPKDRFSAERLKGVDSTLKIQPAELGDSAMYLCASSFSGNHGYTFGSGTRLTVV.

The table lists this clonotype with many counts. The rearrangement links TRBV4-1 to TRBJ2-7; 7 positions agree with TRBD2. This CDR3 spans 17 amino acids. V lost 1 base, J lost 0 bases, and 9 bases stayed unmatched. Looked up from germline, CDR1 is MGHRA and CDR2 is YSYEKL. In nucleotides, the CDR3 is TGCGCCAGCAGCCAAGGCCTCATACTAGCGTACTCCTACGAGCAGTACTTC. Amino acids: CASSQGLILAYSYEQYF.

This clonotype was seen repeatedly, ten times or more. The V call is TRBV5-1, the J call TRBJ2-3; 9 bases are shared with TRBD2. The trim removed 7 bases at V and 3 bases at J, leaving 12 bases unmatched. The germline gives CDR1 SGHRS, CDR2 YFSETQ. CDR3 length equals 16 residues. In DNA form, the CDR3 reads TGCGCCAGCCGGCCCCTAGCGGGAACAGGGACAGATACGCAGTATTTT. This encodes CASRPLAGTGTDTQYF.